This T cell receptor beta chain stems from a study of blood T cell repertoires in COVID-19. In the study overall: PBMCs, B-cell-depleted T cells, or T cells provided the cDNA or gDNA that made up the material.

Original processing methods: How many nucleated cells were present was estimated from reference gene primer amplification. Measured with immunoSEQ multiplex PCR; TCRdb has only the in-frame clones, and not every one. V and J calls and clone size are those listed in that table; D and trimming were worked out from the DNA. The data hold approximately 190,000 clones, with about 81% observed a single time. Germline CDR1 is SGHRS and CDR2 is YFSETQ. This CDR3 has 15 amino acids. V lost 3 bases, J lost 2 bases, and 15 bases lay in between. The rearrangement uses TRBV5-1 and TRBJ2-7, with a tentative D call TRBD1 (6 bases). The sample taken for sequencing was peripheral blood. The sequence came from a man under 40 with active or convalescent COVID-19. CDR3 DNA: TGCGCCAGCAGCTCCCGGGACAAGGGCACCTACGAGCAGTACTTC. Its translation: CASSSRDKGTYEQYF.